This T cell receptor beta chain was observed in a study of blood T cell repertoires in COVID-19. Overall study context: Acute-phase and convalescent COVID-19 samples originated in the United States, Italy and Spain. Nucleic acid was either cDNA or gDNA, and it came from T cells, B-cell-depleted T cells, or PBMCs.

As originally analysed: Amplification of reference gene primers was used by the study to estimate nucleated cell counts. The method was immunoSEQ multiplex PCR; TCRdb's version includes in-frame clones alone and lacks a portion of them. The V and J calls and clone size come from that table; D and trimming were worked out from the DNA. Of more than 20,000 clones listed, about 84% were seen once; the top ten hold roughly a quarter. CDR1 is SGHRS, CDR2 YFSETQ, per germline. V lost 4 bases to trimming and J lost 5 bases; unmatched junction nucleotides: 6. The length of the CDR3 is 14 residues. The sequencing input was peripheral blood. The V call is TRBV5-1, the J call TRBJ2-1; TRBD1 aligns across 7 bases. The clonotype comes from a human donor with active COVID-19. The donor label of this sample is uncertain. CDR3 bases: TGCGCCAGCAGCGGGGACAGATATAACAATGAGCAGTTCTTC. This codes for CASSGDRYNNEQFF.